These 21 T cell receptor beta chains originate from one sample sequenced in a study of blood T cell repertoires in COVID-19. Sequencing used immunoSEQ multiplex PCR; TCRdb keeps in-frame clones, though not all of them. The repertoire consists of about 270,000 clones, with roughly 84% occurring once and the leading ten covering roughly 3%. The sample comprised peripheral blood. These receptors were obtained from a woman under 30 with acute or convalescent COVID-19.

CDR3 protein: CASSQEVSSYNEQFF. The CDR3 DNA reads TGTGCCAGCAGCCAAGAAGTGAGCTCCTACAATGAGCAGTTCTTC. The rearrangement links TRBV4-2 to TRBJ2-1; D is unclear. Trimming took off 0 bases at V and 0 bases at J, with 6 bases between the two ends. The CDR3 is made up of 15 amino acids. Germline lookup yields CDR1 LGHNA and CDR2 YNFKEQ.

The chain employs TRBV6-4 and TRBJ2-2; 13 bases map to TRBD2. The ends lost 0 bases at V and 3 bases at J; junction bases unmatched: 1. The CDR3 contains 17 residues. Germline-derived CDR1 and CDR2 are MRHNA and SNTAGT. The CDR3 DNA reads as TGTGCCAGCAGTGACTCAGGACTAGCGGGAGACACCGGGGAGCTGTTTTTT. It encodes CASSDSGLAGDTGELFF.

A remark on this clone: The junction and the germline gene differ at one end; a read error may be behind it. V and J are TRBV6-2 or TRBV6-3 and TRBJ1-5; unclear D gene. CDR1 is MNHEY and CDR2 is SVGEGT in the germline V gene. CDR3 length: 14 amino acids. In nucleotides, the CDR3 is TGTGCCAGCAGTCACTCGGTACAGACTCAGCCCCAGCATTTT. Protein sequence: CASSHSVQTQPQHF.

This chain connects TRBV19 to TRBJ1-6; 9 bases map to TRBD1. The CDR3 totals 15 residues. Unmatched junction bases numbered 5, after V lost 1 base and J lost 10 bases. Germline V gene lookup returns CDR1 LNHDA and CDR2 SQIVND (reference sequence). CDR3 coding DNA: TGTGCCAGTAGTATAGCCGGACAGGGGAGCTCACCCCTCCACTTT. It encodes CASSIAGQGSSPLHF.

CDR3 in DNA: TGCAGCGTTCAATCCGGGACAGGGGCTTCACCCCTCCACTTT. This sequence encodes CSVQSGTGASPLHF. The chain combines TRBV29-1 with TRBJ1-6; 10 nucleotides align to TRBD1. Germline values: CDR1 SQVTM, CDR2 ANQGSEA. With 5 bases clipped from V and 9 bases from J, the junction kept 7 bases outside the gene matches. The CDR3 runs to 14 residues.

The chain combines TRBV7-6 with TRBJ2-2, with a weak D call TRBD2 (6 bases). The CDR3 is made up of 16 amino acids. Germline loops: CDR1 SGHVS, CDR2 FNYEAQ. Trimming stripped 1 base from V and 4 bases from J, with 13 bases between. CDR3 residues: CASSLDPGVGTGELFF. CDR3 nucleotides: TGTGCCAGCAGCTTAGACCCGGGAGTGGGCACCGGGGAGCTGTTTTTT.

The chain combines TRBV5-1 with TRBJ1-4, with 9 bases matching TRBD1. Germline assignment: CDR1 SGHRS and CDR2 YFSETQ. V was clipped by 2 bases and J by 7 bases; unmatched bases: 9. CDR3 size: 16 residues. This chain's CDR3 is CASSFDLQGAGEKLFF. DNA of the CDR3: TGCGCCAGCAGCTTCGATCTACAGGGGGCCGGTGAAAAACTGTTTTTT.

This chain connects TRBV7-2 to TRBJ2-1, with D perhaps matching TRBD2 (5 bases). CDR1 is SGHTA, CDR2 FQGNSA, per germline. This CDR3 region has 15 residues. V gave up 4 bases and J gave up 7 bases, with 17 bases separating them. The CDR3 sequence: CASSWDRGGGNEQFF. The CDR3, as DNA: TGTGCCAGCAGCTGGGATAGAGGAGGTGGGAATGAGCAGTTCTTC.

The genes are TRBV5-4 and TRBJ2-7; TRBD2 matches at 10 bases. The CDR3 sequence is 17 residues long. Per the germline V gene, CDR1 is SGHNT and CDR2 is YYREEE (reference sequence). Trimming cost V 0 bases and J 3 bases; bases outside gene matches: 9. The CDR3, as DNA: TGTGCCAGCAGCTTGGACCCAGCTAGCGGGAGCTTCTACGAGCAGTACTTC. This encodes CASSLDPASGSFYEQYF.

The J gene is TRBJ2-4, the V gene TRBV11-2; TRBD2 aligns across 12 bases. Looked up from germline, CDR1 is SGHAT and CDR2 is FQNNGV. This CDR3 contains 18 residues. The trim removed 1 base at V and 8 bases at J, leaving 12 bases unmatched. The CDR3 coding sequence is TGTGCCAGCAGCTTAGTAGATGCTAGCGGGAGGGCCAGTCACATTCAGTACTTC. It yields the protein CASSLVDASGRASHIQYF.

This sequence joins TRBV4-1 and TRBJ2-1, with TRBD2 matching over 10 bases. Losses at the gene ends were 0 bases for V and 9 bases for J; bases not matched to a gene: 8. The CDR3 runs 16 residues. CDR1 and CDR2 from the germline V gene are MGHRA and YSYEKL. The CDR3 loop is CASSQDWASGSIEQFF. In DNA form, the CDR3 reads TGCGCCAGCAGCCAAGACTGGGCTAGCGGGAGCATTGAGCAGTTCTTC.

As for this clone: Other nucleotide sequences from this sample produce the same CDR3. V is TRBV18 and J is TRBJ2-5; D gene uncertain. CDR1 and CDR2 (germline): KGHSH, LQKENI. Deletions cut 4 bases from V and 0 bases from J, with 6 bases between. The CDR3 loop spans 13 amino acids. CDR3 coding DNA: TGTGCCAGCTCACTACAGAACCAAGAGACCCAGTACTTC. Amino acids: CASSLQNQETQYF.

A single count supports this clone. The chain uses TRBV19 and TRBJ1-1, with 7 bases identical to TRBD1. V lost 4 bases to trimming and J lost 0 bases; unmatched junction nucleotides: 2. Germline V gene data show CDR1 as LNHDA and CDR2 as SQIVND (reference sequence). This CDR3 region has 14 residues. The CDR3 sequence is CASSKGQMNTEAFF. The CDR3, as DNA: TGTGCCAGTAGTAAGGGACAGATGAACACTGAAGCTTTCTTT.

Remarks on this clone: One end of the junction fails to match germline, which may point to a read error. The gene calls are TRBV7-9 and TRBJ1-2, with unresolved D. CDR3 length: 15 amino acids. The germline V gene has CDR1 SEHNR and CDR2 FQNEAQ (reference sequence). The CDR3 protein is CASSLAGGRNYGYTF. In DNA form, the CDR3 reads TGTGCCAGCAGCCTAGCCGGCGGGCGTAACTATGGCTACACCTTC.

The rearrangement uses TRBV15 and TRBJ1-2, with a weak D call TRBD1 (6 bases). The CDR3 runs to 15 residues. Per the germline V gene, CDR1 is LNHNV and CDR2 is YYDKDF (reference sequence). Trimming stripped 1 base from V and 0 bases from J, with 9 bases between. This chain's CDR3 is CATSRGPGANYGYTF. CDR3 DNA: TGTGCCACCAGCAGAGGCCCAGGGGCTAACTATGGCTACACCTTC.

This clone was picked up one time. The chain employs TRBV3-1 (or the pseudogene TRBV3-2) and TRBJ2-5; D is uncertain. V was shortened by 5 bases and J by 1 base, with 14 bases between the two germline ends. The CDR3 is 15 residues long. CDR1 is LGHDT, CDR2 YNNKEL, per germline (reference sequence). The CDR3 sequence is CASSSFWAAQETQYF. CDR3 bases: TGTGCCAGCAGCTCCTTCTGGGCAGCCCAAGAGACCCAGTACTTC.

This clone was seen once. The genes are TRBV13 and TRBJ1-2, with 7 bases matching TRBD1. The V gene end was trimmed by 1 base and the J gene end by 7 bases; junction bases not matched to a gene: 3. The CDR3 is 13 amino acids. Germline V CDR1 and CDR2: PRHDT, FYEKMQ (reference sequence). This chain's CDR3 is CASSLVGGAGYTF. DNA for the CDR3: TGTGCCAGCAGCTTAGTAGGGGGCGCTGGCTACACCTTC.

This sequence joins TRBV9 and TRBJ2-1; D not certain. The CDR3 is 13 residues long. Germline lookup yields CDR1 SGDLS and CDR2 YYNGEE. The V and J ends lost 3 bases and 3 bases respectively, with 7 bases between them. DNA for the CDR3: TGTGCCAGCAGCGGGGCCGACTACAATGAGCAGTTCTTC. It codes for CASSGADYNEQFF. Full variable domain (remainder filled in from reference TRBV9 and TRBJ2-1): DSGVTQTPKHLITATGQRVTLRCSPRSGDLSVYWYQQSLDQGLQFLIQYYNGEERAKGNILERFSAQQFPDLHSELNLSSLELGDSALYFCASSGADYNEQFFGPGTRLTVL.

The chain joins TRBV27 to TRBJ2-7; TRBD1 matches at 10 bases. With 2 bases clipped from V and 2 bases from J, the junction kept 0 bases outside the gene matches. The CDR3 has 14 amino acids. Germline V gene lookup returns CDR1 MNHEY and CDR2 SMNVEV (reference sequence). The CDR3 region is CASSLDRGPYEQYF. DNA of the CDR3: TGTGCCAGCAGTTTAGACAGGGGGCCCTACGAGCAGTACTTC.

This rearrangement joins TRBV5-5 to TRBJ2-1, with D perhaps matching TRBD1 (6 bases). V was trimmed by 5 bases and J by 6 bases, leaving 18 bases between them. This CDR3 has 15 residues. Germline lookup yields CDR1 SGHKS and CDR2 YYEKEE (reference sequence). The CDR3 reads CASRPPRTESNEQFF. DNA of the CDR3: TGTGCCAGCAGGCCCCCCAGGACAGAATCCAATGAGCAGTTCTTC.

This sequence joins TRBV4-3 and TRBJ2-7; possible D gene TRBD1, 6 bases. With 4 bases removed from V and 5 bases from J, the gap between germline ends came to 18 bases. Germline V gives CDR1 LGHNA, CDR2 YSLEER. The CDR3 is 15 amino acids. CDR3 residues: CASSPGDTKFHEQYF. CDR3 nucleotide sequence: TGCGCCAGCAGCCCAGGGGACACCAAGTTCCACGAGCAGTACTTC.